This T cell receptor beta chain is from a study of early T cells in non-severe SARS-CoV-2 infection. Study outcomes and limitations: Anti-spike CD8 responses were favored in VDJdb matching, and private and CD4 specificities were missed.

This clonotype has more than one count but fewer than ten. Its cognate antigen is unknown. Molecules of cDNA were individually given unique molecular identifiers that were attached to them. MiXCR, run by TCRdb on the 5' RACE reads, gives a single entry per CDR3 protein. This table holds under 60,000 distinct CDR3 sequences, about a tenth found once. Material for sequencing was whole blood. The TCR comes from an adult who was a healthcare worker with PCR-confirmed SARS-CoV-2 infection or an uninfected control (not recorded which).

CDR3 nucleotide sequence: TGCAGCGTTAGGGGGACAGGGCGCGCTGAAGCTTTCTTT. Amino acid sequence: CSVRGTGRAEAFF. This rearrangement joins TRBV29-1 to TRBJ1-1; 9 bases fit TRBD1. Losses at the gene ends were 5 bases for V and 6 bases for J; bases not matched to a gene: 7. CDR3 length equals 13 residues. The V gene's germline CDR1 is SQVTM and CDR2 ANQGSEA.